The clone carrying this T cell receptor (beta chain) was counted only a few times. The authors amplified TCR beta CDR3 regions, and they did so from RNA transcripts for repertoire sequencing. The library came from an HTBI-primed first-round RT-PCR and a second-round multiplex PCR. MiXCR, applied by TCRdb to the multiplex PCR reads, yields one record per CDR3 protein. The sample shows 200,000 to 250,000 distinct CDR3 sequences, around 50% of them seen only once. The data were obtained in a study of Graves' ophthalmopathy and Graves' hyperthyroidism. CDR1 and CDR2 (germline): DFQATT, SNEGSKA (reference sequence). This CDR3 is built from 13 residues. V was trimmed by 1 base and J by 2 bases, leaving 9 bases between them.

The specimen was peripheral blood. The source of this sequence is an adult man with Graves' ophthalmopathy. V gene TRBV20-1 combines with J gene TRBJ2-7, with unresolved D. This CDR3 reads CSARGTDTYEQYF. CDR3 sequence (DNA): TGCAGTGCTAGAGGCACCGACACCTACGAGCAGTACTTC.